The 32 T cell receptor beta chains given below trace back to one sample, sequenced in a study of shared clonotypes between healthy human individuals (dated by TCRdb to 2018 to 2021). The library relied on the immunoSEQ multiplex PCR assay. Imported from immuneACCESS, the table was reduced by TCRdb to in-frame sequences with V and J called. These copies leave out some clones; in studies compared against another copy, an unresolved V gene accounts for under half, and the cause of the remainder is not known. The sample table shows about 2.1 million clones, and 93% are seen once. Roughly 1.7% of the sample is held by the ten biggest clonotypes. CD8 naive samples were obtained by positive selection for CCR7 among CD45RO-negative cells, yielding a CD45RA+CCR7+ population from which TemRA cells were excluded. What was sequenced was naive CD8+ T cells from PBMCs. In the paper's terms, the cell subset or site label means: CD45RA+CCR7+. Receptors were obtained from a man younger than 35 in good health. Some clones in this sample may be carry-over from other donors' samples.

CDR3 sequence (DNA): TGTGCCAGCAGTTTCCTGCCCAACTACGAGCAGTACTTC. This sequence encodes CASSFLPNYEQYF. The V gene is TRBV27, the J gene TRBJ2-7; no clear D gene. Germline assignment: CDR1 MNHEY and CDR2 SMNVEV (reference sequence). Trimming stripped 3 bases from V and 3 bases from J, with 9 bases between. The CDR3 has 13 amino acids.

This clone was seen a handful of times. Other DNA sequences within the sample encode an identical CDR3. This chain links TRBV25-1 with TRBJ2-1; D remains ambiguous. Germline CDR1 is MGHDK and CDR2 is SYGVNS. V was trimmed by 4 bases and J by 6 bases, leaving 4 bases between them. The CDR3 totals 11 residues. This CDR3 is CASSGGNEQFF. CDR3 in DNA: TGTGCCAGCAGTGGGGGCAATGAGCAGTTCTTC. Supplemented by reference TRBV25-1 and TRBJ2-1, the full variable domain reads EADIYQTPRYLVIGTGKKITLECSQTMGHDKMYWYQQDPGMELHLIHYSYGVNSTEKGDLSSESTVSRIRTEHFPLTLESARPSHTSQYLCASSGGNEQFFGPGTRLTVL.

Details on this clone: Just one base apart from a much larger clone, this may be a read error. Other DNA sequences from this sample encode an identical CDR3 as well. The rearrangement joins TRBV6-6 to TRBJ1-1; D uncertain. The CDR3 is made up of 11 amino acids. Germline V CDR1 and CDR2: MNHNY, SVGAGI (reference sequence). The V gene lost 4 bases and the J gene lost 4 bases, with 4 bases spanning the gap. In nucleotides, the CDR3 is TGTGCCAGCAGTTCGGGCACTGAAGCTTTCTTT. It yields the protein CASSSGTEAFF.

The V and J genes are TRBV7-9 and TRBJ1-5; 10 bases map to TRBD1. The CDR3 totals 17 residues. V trimming: 4 bases; J trimming: 9 bases; junction bases outside the gene matches: 15. Per the germline V gene, CDR1 is SEHNR and CDR2 is FQNEAQ (reference sequence). The CDR3 protein is CASSSDGTGASKLPQHF. In DNA, the CDR3 is TGTGCCAGCAGCTCAGACGGGACAGGGGCCTCAAAGTTGCCCCAGCATTTT. The full variable domain, rest sourced from reference TRBV7-9 and TRBJ1-5, is DTGVSQNPRHKITKRGQNVTFRCDPISEHNRLYWYRQTLGQGPEFLTYFQNEAQLEKSRLLSDRFSAERPKGSFSTLEIQRTEQGDSAMYLCASSSDGTGASKLPQHFGDGTRLSIL.

The rearrangement uses TRBV30 and TRBJ1-1; 10 bases are shared with TRBD1. Unmatched junction bases numbered 2, after V lost 0 bases and J lost 4 bases. CDR1 is GTSNPN, CDR2 SVGIG, per germline (reference sequence). The CDR3 spans 14 residues. The CDR3 region has the DNA TGTGCCTGGAGTGTAGGGACAGGGGCCACTGAAGCTTTCTTT. As protein: CAWSVGTGATEAFF.

The rearrangement uses TRBV27 and TRBJ2-7; 10 bases are a match to TRBD2. V gave up 0 bases and J gave up 2 bases; unmatched junction bases: 4. This CDR3 has 16 amino acids. CDR1 MNHEY and CDR2 SMNVEV come from the germline V gene (reference sequence). CDR3 amino acids: CASSLSLAGAPYEQYF. DNA for the CDR3: TGTGCCAGCAGTTTATCCCTAGCGGGAGCCCCCTACGAGCAGTACTTC.

V and J are TRBV5-1 and TRBJ2-5, with 10 bases matching TRBD2. This CDR3 is built from 13 residues. The germline V gene has CDR1 SGHRS and CDR2 YFSETQ. The V gene end was trimmed by 6 bases and the J gene end by 5 bases; junction bases not matched to a gene: 4. CDR3 sequence reads: CASKGTSEETQYF. The CDR3 bases are TGCGCCAGCAAGGGGACTAGCGAGGAGACCCAGTACTTC.

The chain couples TRBV27 to TRBJ2-3; D call uncertain. CDR3 length: 14 amino acids. Germline CDR1 reads MNHEY; CDR2 reads SMNVEV (reference sequence). The V and J ends lost 2 bases and 5 bases respectively, with 11 bases between them. The CDR3 DNA reads as TGTGCCAGCAGTTTAGGGGTAGGGATAGATACGCAGTATTTT. Encoded protein: CASSLGVGIDTQYF.

This chain joins TRBV13 and TRBJ2-7, with 7 bases lining up with TRBD2. Germline CDR1 and CDR2: PRHDT and FYEKMQ (reference sequence). With V trimmed by 3 bases and J by 6 bases, 11 bases remained unmatched. The CDR3 extends over 15 amino acids. CDR3 region: CASSFDPSGGSEQYF. The CDR3 coding sequence is TGTGCCAGCAGCTTCGACCCTTCGGGGGGTAGCGAGCAGTACTTC.

The V call is TRBV30, the J call TRBJ2-5; D tentatively fits TRBD1 or TRBD2 (7 bases each). The germline V gene encodes CDR1 GTSNPN and CDR2 SVGIG (reference sequence). The CDR3 sequence is 12 residues long. V was trimmed by 4 bases and J by 11 bases, leaving 17 bases between them. DNA for the CDR3: TGTGCCTGGATCCCGACAGGGAGGGAGCAGTACTTC. Translation: CAWIPTGREQYF.

This chain joins TRBV7-9 and TRBJ2-6, with D perhaps given as TRBD1 or TRBD2 (5 bases each). Germline lookup yields CDR1 SEHNR and CDR2 FQNEAQ (reference sequence). The CDR3 loop spans 16 amino acids. V lost 5 bases to trimming and J lost 2 bases, with 13 bases between them. The CDR3 sequence: CASSPTRGAGANVLTF. The CDR3 nucleotides are TGTGCCAGCAGCCCAACCCGGGGCGCTGGGGCCAACGTCCTGACTTTC.

A word on this clone: This CDR3 is also generated by other DNA sequences in the sample. The chain employs TRBV27 and TRBJ1-4; D uncertain. CDR1 is MNHEY and CDR2 is SMNVEV in the germline V gene (reference sequence). This CDR3 is 14 amino acids long. Trimming cost V 1 base and J 3 bases, with 6 bases left between them. The CDR3 DNA reads as TGTGCCAGCAGTTTATGGGGTGCTAATGAAAAACTGTTTTTT. This encodes CASSLWGANEKLFF.

The V call is TRBV9, the J call TRBJ2-7, with 9 bases identical to TRBD1. The V gene's germline CDR1 is SGDLS and CDR2 YYNGEE. V was pared by 3 bases and J by 4 bases, with 11 bases of the junction left unmatched. This CDR3 contains 16 residues. This CDR3 reads CASSAARGTGLYEQYF. CDR3 coding DNA: TGTGCCAGCAGCGCCGCTAGGGGGACAGGGTTATACGAGCAGTACTTC.

J is TRBJ2-1 and V is TRBV7-9; 7 bases line up with TRBD1. V dropped 4 bases and J dropped 0; count of bases not matched to a gene: 9. Germline loops: CDR1 SEHNR, CDR2 FQNEAQ (reference sequence). CDR3 length equals 17 residues. The CDR3 bases are TGTGCCAGCAGCTCCCGGACAGGCCCGAGCTCCTACAATGAGCAGTTCTTC. It yields the protein CASSSRTGPSSYNEQFF.

This chain uses TRBV2 with TRBJ2-5; TRBD2 matches at 12 bases. Per germline, CDR1 SNHLY and CDR2 FYNNEI. This CDR3 is 15 amino acids long. V trimming: 6 bases; J trimming: 5 bases; junction bases outside the gene matches: 7. This CDR3 reads CASSIGTSGLETQYF. The CDR3 region has the DNA TGTGCCAGCAGCATCGGGACTAGCGGGTTGGAGACCCAGTACTTC.

This clone was seen a single time. The chain carries TRBV27 and TRBJ2-1; TRBD1 or TRBD2 may be the D gene (6 bases each). Germline loops: CDR1 MNHEY, CDR2 SMNVEV (reference sequence). This CDR3 region has 13 residues. V dropped 2 bases and J dropped 10 bases, with 12 bases sitting between them. Here the CDR3 reads CASSLSVGGEQFF. In nucleotides, the CDR3 is TGTGCCAGCAGTTTAAGCGTCGGGGGCGAGCAGTTCTTC.

About this clone: This CDR3 is also generated by other DNA sequences in the sample. The V call is TRBV5-4, the J call TRBJ2-7; 9 nucleotides agree with TRBD1. The CDR3 extends over 14 amino acids. J lost 1 base, V lost 4 bases, and 3 bases had no gene match. The germline gives CDR1 SGHNT, CDR2 YYREEE (reference sequence). The CDR3 DNA reads as TGTGCCAGCAGCACCGGGACAGGGTCCTACGAGCAGTACTTC. This codes for CASSTGTGSYEQYF.

This sequence joins TRBV4-1 and TRBJ1-2, with D unclear. V lost 4 bases, J lost 0 bases, and 18 bases lay in between. The CDR3 is 17 residues long. From germline, CDR1 is MGHRA and CDR2 YSYEKL. CDR3 DNA: TGCGCCAGCAGCCTCACAATCGGACGCTCGACTAACTATGGCTACACCTTC. Residues: CASSLTIGRSTNYGYTF.

The gene calls are TRBV9 and TRBJ2-1, with 7 bases aligning to TRBD2. The CDR3 spans 15 residues. The V segment lost 2 bases and the J segment 5 bases; nucleotides outside the gene matches: 7. Germline V gene lookup returns CDR1 SGDLS and CDR2 YYNGEE. CDR3 DNA: TGTGCCAGCAGCGTCTCCGGGACTACGAACAATGAGCAGTTCTTC. It translates to CASSVSGTTNNEQFF.

V usage is TRBV6-5 and J usage is TRBJ1-1; D is possibly TRBD1 (5 bases). CDR1 and CDR2 from the germline V gene are MNHEY and SVGAGI. V gave up 7 bases and J gave up 1 base, with 13 bases separating them. The CDR3 loop spans 14 amino acids. In nucleotides, the CDR3 is TGTGCCAGCACTCACGGGGCAGGGAACACTGAAGCTTTCTTT. It specifies CASTHGAGNTEAFF.

Note on this clone: Other DNA sequences of this sample code for an identical CDR3. This chain connects TRBV28 to TRBJ2-7, with D perhaps given as TRBD1 or TRBD2 (5 bases each). The V end lost 2 bases, the J end lost 0 bases, and 14 bases lay between the germline ends. Germline lookup yields CDR1 MDHEN and CDR2 SYDVKM. This CDR3 has 16 residues. CDR3: CASSLNRDRPSYEQYF. CDR3 sequence (DNA): TGTGCCAGCAGTTTAAACCGGGACCGGCCCTCCTACGAGCAGTACTTC.

The chain has TRBV4-3 and TRBJ2-2; 7 bases are shared with TRBD1. The ends lost 6 bases at V and 5 bases at J; junction bases unmatched: 9. This CDR3 spans 15 amino acids. The germline V gene encodes CDR1 LGHNA and CDR2 YSLEER. CDR3: CASRPHRGRTGELFF. In DNA form, the CDR3 reads TGCGCCAGCAGACCCCACAGGGGAAGGACCGGGGAGCTGTTTTTT.

This rearrangement joins TRBV6-5 to TRBJ2-5; D could derive from TRBD1 or TRBD2 (5 bases each). V lost 6 bases to trimming and J lost 1 base, with 15 bases between them. The CDR3 contains 15 residues. The germline CDR1 and CDR2 sequences are MNHEY and SVGAGI. This CDR3 is CASSPGGRSQETQYF. The CDR3 DNA follows: TGTGCCAGCAGCCCTGGGGGAAGGTCCCAAGAGACCCAGTACTTC.

The rearrangement joins TRBV28 to TRBJ2-7; TRBD1 agrees at 8 bases. CDR1 is MDHEN, CDR2 SYDVKM, per germline. Losses at the gene ends were 7 bases for V and 5 bases for J; bases not matched to a gene: 7. The CDR3 is 13 residues long. In DNA form, the CDR3 reads TGTGCCAGCAACACCCTGACAGGGGACGAGCAGTACTTC. It codes for CASNTLTGDEQYF.

The V call is TRBV4-2, the J call TRBJ2-7, with D possibly matching TRBD2 (6 bases). The CDR3 runs 16 residues. Germline CDR1 LGHNA, CDR2 YNFKEQ. Between the trimmed V and J ends, which lost 1 base and 3 bases, there was a span of 16 bases. CDR3 sequence reads: CASSQGGAGRIYEQYF. CDR3 coding DNA: TGTGCCAGCAGCCAAGGTGGGGCCGGGAGAATCTACGAGCAGTACTTC.

The V call is TRBV6-6, the J call TRBJ1-5; D is perhaps TRBD1 (5 bases). CDR3 length: 14 amino acids. V gave up 2 bases and J gave up 5 bases, with 10 bases separating them. Germline CDR1 and CDR2: MNHNY and SVGAGI (reference sequence). The CDR3 is CASSYPDIYQPQHF. CDR3 sequence (DNA): TGTGCCAGCAGTTACCCGGACATATATCAGCCCCAGCATTTT.

This chain uses TRBV6-6 with TRBJ1-4; no clear D gene. CDR1 and CDR2 (germline): MNHNY, SVGAGI (reference sequence). The CDR3 spans 15 residues. V lost 4 bases, J lost 6 bases, and 15 bases lay in between. Here the CDR3 DNA reads TGTGCCAGCAGTTGGTCGATAGAAGGAGATGAAAAACTGTTTTTT. This codes for CASSWSIEGDEKLFF.

This chain uses TRBV5-6 with TRBJ2-7; D is ambiguous. The germline CDR1 and CDR2 sequences are SGHDT and YYEEEE. The CDR3 length is 13 residues. Trimming shortened V by 2 bases and J by 2 bases, and 8 bases separated the two germline ends. CDR3 sequence: CASSFGRTYEQYF. In nucleotides, the CDR3 is TGTGCCAGCAGCTTTGGACGGACCTACGAGCAGTACTTC. The variable domain in full, completed from reference TRBV5-6 and TRBJ2-7, reads DAGVTQSPTHLIKTRGQQVTLRCSPKSGHDTVSWYQQALGQGPQFIFQYYEEEERQRGNFPDRFSGHQFPNYSSELNVNALLLGDSALYLCASSFGRTYEQYFGPGTRLTVT.

This chain joins TRBV13 and TRBJ2-1; TRBD1 agrees at 12 bases. The CDR3 runs 15 residues. V lost 5 bases, J lost 8 bases, and 7 bases stayed unmatched. CDR1 PRHDT and CDR2 FYEKMQ come from the germline V gene (reference sequence). In nucleotides, the CDR3 is TGTGCCAGCAGCGGATCGGGACAGGGGGCGCATGAGCAGTTCTTC. Translated, it gives CASSGSGQGAHEQFF.

The chain carries TRBV7-2 and TRBJ2-7; 9 bases map to TRBD2. The CDR3 is 15 amino acids. CDR1 is SGHTA, CDR2 FQGNSA, per germline. J gave up 5 bases and V 5 bases, and 10 bases lay outside the gene matches. CDR3 sequence: CASSPTRGRVNEQYF. The DNA for the CDR3 is TGTGCCAGCAGCCCGACTCGCGGGAGGGTTAACGAGCAGTACTTC.

The chain is built from TRBV28 and TRBJ1-1, with D maybe TRBD1 (5 bases). The CDR3 is 15 amino acids. Germline V lookup: CDR1 MDHEN, CDR2 SYDVKM. Trimming took 5 bases from V and 0 from J, leaving 13 bases between them. CDR3 DNA: TGTGCCAGCAGTCCACTCAGGGAGATGAACACTGAAGCTTTCTTT. Translated: CASSPLREMNTEAFF.

The chain couples TRBV27 to TRBJ1-1; 7 nucleotides align to TRBD1. Trimming removed 0 bases from V and 5 bases from J; junction bases left unmatched: 9. There are 16 residues in the CDR3. Germline lookup yields CDR1 MNHEY and CDR2 SMNVEV (reference sequence). CDR3 sequence: CASSLSKGAGWTEAFF. The CDR3 nucleotides read TGTGCCAGCAGTTTATCGAAGGGGGCGGGGTGGACTGAAGCTTTCTTT.